A selection of T cell receptor beta chains follows, all from one sample in a study of blood T cell repertoires in COVID-19. Some clones are missing from TCRdb's copy, which holds only in-frame ones; the method was immunoSEQ multiplex PCR. The sample lists roughly 280,000 clones, approximately 90% occurring once. Sequenced material: PBMCs or T cells enriched from blood (not recorded which). These TCRs come from a woman aged 30 to 39 with acute COVID-19. Both conserved end residues are part of each CDR3. A D gene is named only where the DNA matches it firmly. Size is omitted from some rows. Given values are once, few, many or a class for expanded clones.

TRBJ1-1,-,-,TRBV14,CASSQSRYEAFF,TGTGCCAGCAGCCAATCCCGTTATGAAGCTTTCTTT
TRBJ1-2,-,-,TRBV3-1/TRBV3-2,CASSQDPEYYGYTF,TGTGCCAGCAGCCAAGACCCCGAGTACTATGGCTACACCTTC
TRBJ1-5,-,TRBD1,TRBV5-4,CASSSQLDRAGQPQHF,TGTGCCAGCAGCTCCCAATTGGACAGGGCAGGTCAGCCCCAGCATTTT
TRBJ1-5,-,TRBD1,TRBV30,CAWSRGQGYSNQPQHF,TGTGCCTGGAGTAGGGGGCAGGGCTATAGCAATCAGCCCCAGCATTTT
TRBJ2-3,-,-,TRBV11-3,CASSLDGGIGTDTQYF,TGTGCCAGCAGCTTAGATGGAGGGATTGGCACAGATACGCAGTATTTT
TRBJ2-7,once,-,TRBV4-2,CASSPRGGYEQYF,TGTGCCAGCAGCCCAAGGGGTGGGTACGAGCAGTACTTC
TRBJ2-7,-,TRBD2,TRBV27,CASSLVGGPPYEQYF,TGTGCCAGCAGTTTAGTGGGAGGGCCCCCCTACGAGCAGTACTTC
TRBJ2-3,-,TRBD1,TRBV7-9,CASSSGTGISDTQYF,TGTGCCAGCAGCTCCGGGACAGGGATTTCAGATACGCAGTATTTT
TRBJ2-2,once,-,TRBV30,CAWGRQANTGELFF,TGTGCCTGGGGCCGACAGGCGAACACCGGGGAGCTGTTTTTT
TRBJ2-2,-,TRBD2,TRBV7-6,CASSLAILPGLRTGELFF,TGTGCCAGCAGCTTAGCGATTCTACCGGGACTACGAACCGGGGAGCTGTTTTTT
TRBJ2-7,-,TRBD2,TRBV6-2/TRBV6-3,CASSPGLADDYEQYF,TGTGCCAGCAGTCCCGGACTAGCCGACGATTACGAGCAGTACTTC
TRBJ2-1,few,-,TRBV6-5,CASSRETRSEQFF,TGTGCCAGCAGCCGTGAGACTCGAAGTGAGCAGTTCTTC
TRBJ1-4,-,TRBD1,TRBV2,CASRGTALGANEKLFF,TGTGCCAGCAGGGGGACAGCATTGGGGGCTAATGAAAAACTGTTTTTT
TRBJ2-7,-,TRBD1,TRBV13,CASSYGTAPYEQYF,TGTGCCAGCAGCTACGGGACAGCCCCCTACGAGCAGTACTTC
TRBJ2-7,few,-,TRBV28,CASSRFTGPSRDYEQYF,TGTGCCAGCTCCCGATTCACGGGTCCTAGCCGTGACTACGAGCAGTACTTC
TRBJ2-2,few,TRBD1,TRBV7-6,CASKLGQGWNTGELFF,TGTGCCAGCAAGCTTGGACAGGGCTGGAACACCGGGGAGCTGTTTTTT
TRBJ2-1,-,-,TRBV28,CASSTPVGRDEQFF,TGTGCCAGCAGTACTCCTGTTGGCAGGGATGAGCAGTTCTTC
TRBJ2-1,once,-,TRBV7-9,CASSHSDRRRNNEQFF,TGTGCCAGCAGCCACAGCGACAGGCGCCGGAACAATGAGCAGTTCTTC